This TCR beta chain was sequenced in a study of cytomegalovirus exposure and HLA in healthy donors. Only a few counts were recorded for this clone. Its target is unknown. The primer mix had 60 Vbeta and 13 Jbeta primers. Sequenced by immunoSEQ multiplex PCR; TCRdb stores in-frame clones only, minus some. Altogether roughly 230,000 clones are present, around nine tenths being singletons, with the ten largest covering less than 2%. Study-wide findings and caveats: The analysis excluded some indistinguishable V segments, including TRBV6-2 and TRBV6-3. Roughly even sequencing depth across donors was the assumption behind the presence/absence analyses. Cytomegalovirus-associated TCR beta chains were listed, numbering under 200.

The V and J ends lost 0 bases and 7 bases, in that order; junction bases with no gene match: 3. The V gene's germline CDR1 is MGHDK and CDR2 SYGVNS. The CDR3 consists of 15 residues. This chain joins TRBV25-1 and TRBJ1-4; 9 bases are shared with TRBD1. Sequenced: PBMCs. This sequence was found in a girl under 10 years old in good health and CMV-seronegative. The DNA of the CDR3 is TGTGCCAGCAGTGAATATAACAGGGGGCTTGAAAAACTGTTTTTT. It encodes CASSEYNRGLEKLFF.